Below, one T cell receptor (beta chain) is given with its context. Its antigen is undetermined. This record belongs to a study of early T cells in non-severe SARS-CoV-2 infection. Study background: Sequencing was performed on bulk RNA from unsorted whole blood, leaving chains unpaired. Whole-study results and caveats: Clonotype matching in VDJdb favored anti-spike CD8 responses and did not capture private and CD4 specificities.

This CDR3 is 15 amino acids long. Attachment of unique molecular identifiers to individual cDNA molecules was performed. TCRdb called the 5' RACE reads again in MiXCR, with one record for every CDR3 protein. The sample has over 30,000 distinct CDR3 sequences, roughly 4.2% seen once; the top ten hold 5.5% to 6%. The specimen sequenced was whole blood. This sequence joins TRBV21-1 and TRBJ1-1. TRBV21-1 is a pseudogene locus. The sequence was obtained from an adult who was a healthcare worker with PCR-confirmed SARS-CoV-2 infection or an uninfected control (not recorded which). CDR3 sequence reads: CASSRKKLDNTEAFF. CDR3 nucleotides: TGTGCCAGCAGCCGAAAAAAATTGGACAACACTGAAGCTTTCTTT.